The entry that follows covers one T cell receptor (beta chain) sequence. These data belong to a study of blood T cell repertoires in COVID-19. Across the study: Specimens from acute and convalescent COVID-19 originated in the United States, Italy and Spain.

CDR3 length: 15 residues. The V gene lost 5 bases and the J gene lost 6 bases, with 20 bases spanning the gap. Germline CDR1 MGHRA, CDR2 YSYEKL. Original handling: Reference gene primer amplification gave nucleated cell count estimates. The repertoire was sequenced with immunoSEQ multiplex PCR; TCRdb's copy has only in-frame clones and lacks some. That table supplies the V and J calls and clone size; D and trimming were determined from the DNA. The sample lists about 220,000 clones, roughly 89% occurring once. This receptor was obtained from a woman aged 40 to 50 with acute COVID-19. The V call is TRBV4-1, the J call TRBJ2-7; maybe TRBD2 (7 bases). Sequenced: PBMCs or T cells enriched from blood (not recorded which). The CDR3 DNA reads as TGCGCCAGCAGCTCCCCGGGGGGCAAGGAAGGCGAGCAGTACTTC. It translates to CASSSPGGKEGEQYF.